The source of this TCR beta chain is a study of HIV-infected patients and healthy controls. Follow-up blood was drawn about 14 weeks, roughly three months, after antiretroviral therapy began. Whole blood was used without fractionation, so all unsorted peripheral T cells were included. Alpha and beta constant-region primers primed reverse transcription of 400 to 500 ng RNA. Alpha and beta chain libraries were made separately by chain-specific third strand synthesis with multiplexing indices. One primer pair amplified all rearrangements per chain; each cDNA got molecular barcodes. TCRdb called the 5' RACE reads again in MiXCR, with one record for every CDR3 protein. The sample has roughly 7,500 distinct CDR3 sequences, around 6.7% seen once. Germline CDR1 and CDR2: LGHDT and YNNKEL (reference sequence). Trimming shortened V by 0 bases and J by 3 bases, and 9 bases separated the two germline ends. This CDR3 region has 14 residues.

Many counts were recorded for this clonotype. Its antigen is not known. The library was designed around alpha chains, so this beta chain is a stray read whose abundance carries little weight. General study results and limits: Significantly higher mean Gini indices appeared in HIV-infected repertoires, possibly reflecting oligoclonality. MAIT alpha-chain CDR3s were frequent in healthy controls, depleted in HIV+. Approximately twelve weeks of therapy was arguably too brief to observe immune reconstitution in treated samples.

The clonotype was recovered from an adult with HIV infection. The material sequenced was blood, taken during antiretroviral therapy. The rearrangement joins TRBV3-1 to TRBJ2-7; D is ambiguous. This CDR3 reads CASSQEDTVYEQYF. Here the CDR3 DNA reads TGTGCCAGCAGCCAAGAAGACACCGTCTACGAGCAGTACTTC.